Listed below are T cell receptor beta chains from one sample, sequenced in a study of blood T cells in healthy people across ages. TCRdb re-called the 5' RACE reads through MiXCR, storing one row per CDR3 protein. Of roughly 1,500,000 distinct CDR3 sequences in the sample, about 32% were seen once. Sample: blood. The receptors shown here come from a woman aged 30 to 39 in good health. Each CDR3 is given with its conserved first and last residue. D genes are given only for firm matches. Only some rows state a clone size, as once, few, many or a class for expanded clones.

TRBV7-2,many,TRBJ2-7,-,CASSSEEGLSIYEQYF,TGTGCCAGCAGCTCAGAAGAGGGTCTGTCGATCTACGAGCAGTACTTC
TRBV18,-,TRBJ2-5,TRBD2,CASSRNSGSAETQYF,TGTGCCAGCTCACGTAATAGCGGGAGTGCGGAGACCCAGTACTTC
TRBV29-1,few,TRBJ2-3,TRBD2,CSVEGLAGEWVGTDTQYF,TGCAGCGTGGAAGGACTAGCGGGGGAATGGGTTGGCACAGATACGCAGTATTTT
TRBV6-1,few,TRBJ2-3,-,CASSPDATGTDTQYF,TGTGCCAGCAGTCCGGACGCAACCGGCACAGATACGCAGTATTTT
TRBV3-1,few,TRBJ2-7,-,CASSQSQIPYEQYF,TGTGCCAGCAGCCAATCACAGATACCCTACGAGCAGTACTTC
TRBV10-3,-,TRBJ2-2,-,CATLVGGDTGELFF,TGTGCCACGCTGGTCGGGGGCGACACCGGGGAGCTGTTTTTT
TRBV29-1,-,TRBJ1-2,TRBD1,CSVAETGLSGCTF,TGCAGCGTCGCCGAGACAGGGTTATCTGGCTGCACCTTC
TRBV9,-,TRBJ2-7,TRBD2,CASSPPSSGRASEQYF,TGTGCCAGCAGCCCCCCCTCTAGCGGGAGGGCCAGCGAGCAGTACTTC
TRBV20-1,-,TRBJ2-7,-,CGARGQWAFLYEQYF,TGCGGTGCTAGAGGACAGTGGGCATTCCTCTACGAGCAGTACTTC
TRBV5-1,-,TRBJ2-1,-,CASSSEAGLSNEQFF,TGCGCCAGCAGCTCGGAGGCGGGATTGAGCAATGAGCAGTTCTTC
TRBV10-2,few,TRBJ2-7,TRBD1,CASSDRDRSSYEQYF,TGCGCCAGCAGTGACCGGGACAGAAGCTCCTACGAGCAGTACTTC
TRBV12-3/TRBV12-4,many,TRBJ2-5,TRBD1,CASSPWTGKGYQETQYF,TGTGCCAGCAGTCCCTGGACAGGGAAGGGCTACCAAGAGACCCAGTACTTC
TRBV5-6,few,TRBJ2-7,TRBD2,CASSPGGIGEQYF,TGTGCCAGCAGCCCCGGGGGGATAGGGGAGCAGTACTTC
TRBV11-2,-,TRBJ2-1,TRBD2,CASSFGAGGPYNEQFF,TGTGCCAGCAGCTTCGGCGCGGGAGGGCCATACAATGAGCAGTTCTTC
TRBV20-1,few,TRBJ2-1,TRBD1,CSALQGADGEQFF,TGCAGTGCTTTACAGGGGGCAGACGGTGAGCAGTTCTTC
TRBV5-5,-,TRBJ1-1,-,CASSLVLGAISEAFF,TGTGCCAGCAGCTTGGTTCTGGGGGCCATCTCAGAAGCTTTCTTT
TRBV6-1,-,TRBJ2-7,-,CASSEAGPSREQYF,TGTGCCAGCAGTGAAGCGGGACCGTCTCGGGAGCAGTACTTC
TRBV5-5,few,TRBJ2-7,TRBD1,CASSFGQGTDEQYF,TGTGCCAGCAGCTTCGGACAGGGGACGGACGAGCAGTACTTC
TRBV20-1,-,TRBJ2-6,-,CSALASGGAGANVRTF,TGCAGTGCTTTGGCCTCAGGTGGGGCTGGGGCCAACGTCCGGACTTTC
TRBV9,-,TRBJ2-1,TRBD1,CASSGPGTGDNEQFF,TGTGCCAGCAGCGGACCCGGGACAGGGGACAATGAGCAGTTCTTC
TRBV5-1,-,TRBJ2-5,TRBD1,CASRLTGTGFQETQYF,TGCGCCAGCAGGCTCACCGGGACAGGGTTCCAAGAGACCCAGTACTTC
TRBV5-6,-,TRBJ2-5,TRBD2,CASSGAGGLSKETQYF,TGTGCCAGCAGCGGAGCGGGGGGCTTATCGAAAGAGACCCAGTACTTC
TRBV20-1,many,TRBJ1-2,-,CSAPRVRGGGYTF,TGCAGTGCCCCCCGCGTTCGGGGGGGTGGCTACACCTTC
TRBV3-1,-,TRBJ2-5,TRBD2,CASSPSGGSQETQYF,TGTGCCAGCAGCCCAAGCGGGGGGTCCCAAGAGACCCAGTACTTC
TRBV28,once,TRBJ1-2,TRBD1,CVSSPGQGPYGYTF,TGTGTCAGCAGTCCCGGACAGGGCCCCTATGGCTACACCTTC
TRBV11-2,-,TRBJ1-2,TRBD1,CASSLGDRGRDYGYTF,TGTGCCAGCAGCTTAGGGGACAGGGGTCGGGACTATGGCTACACCTTC
TRBV20-1,few,TRBJ2-1,TRBD2,CSAHSAGGPILTYNEQFF,TGCAGTGCACATTCGGCGGGGGGTCCCATATTGACCTACAATGAGCAGTTCTTC
TRBV7-9,-,TRBJ2-5,TRBD2,CASSSTSGGIQGTQYF,TGTGCCAGCAGCTCCACTAGCGGGGGGATCCAAGGGACCCAGTACTTC
TRBV7-3,-,TRBJ2-3,-,CASSPGPAVAQYF,TGTGCCAGCAGCCCGGGTCCCGCGGTAGCGCAGTATTTT
TRBV5-4,-,TRBJ1-2,TRBD1,CASSPRDRVGGGYTF,TGTGCCAGCAGCCCTAGGGACAGGGTCGGAGGCGGCTACACCTTC
TRBV5-1,-,TRBJ2-1,TRBD2,CASSAGLAGGDPFF,TGCGCCAGCAGCGCTGGACTAGCGGGGGGGGATCCGTTCTTC
TRBV29-1,many,TRBJ2-6,TRBD1,CSVWGTDDSSGANVLTF,TGCAGCGTGTGGGGGACAGACGATAGCTCTGGGGCCAACGTCCTGACTTTC
TRBV6-5,few,TRBJ2-7,-,CASSYSSQAVYEQYF,TGTGCCAGCAGTTACTCGTCGCAGGCGGTCTACGAGCAGTACTTC
TRBV7-9,-,TRBJ2-3,TRBD1,CASSLGAGGEEDTQYF,TGTGCCAGCAGCTTAGGCGCAGGGGGCGAGGAAGATACGCAGTATTTT
TRBV25-1,few,TRBJ1-2,-,CASRGYMGYTF,TGTGCCAGTAGAGGCTACATGGGCTACACCTTC
TRBV28,-,TRBJ2-1,-,CASSPPDGNNGQFF,TGTGCCAGCAGTCCCCCTGATGGAAACAATGGGCAGTTCTTC
TRBV11-2,-,TRBJ2-2,-,CASSLFGRANTGELFF,TGTGCCAGCAGCCTTTTCGGACGGGCGAACACCGGGGAGCTGTTTTTT
TRBV27,few,TRBJ2-3,TRBD2,CASSPTSGRRTQYF,TGTGCCAGCAGTCCTACTAGCGGGAGAAGGACGCAGTATTTT